Presented here are 14 T cell receptor beta chains from one specimen sequenced in a study of human T cells and chemical hapten exposure. TCRdb recomputed calls from the RACE reads with MiXCR, one row per CDR3 protein. The sample consists of about 380,000 distinct CDR3 sequences, approximately 5.1% of them appearing once. Time point described: pre-sensitization, week 0. The treatment was: therapeutic diphenylcyclopropenone sensitization with weekly scalp DPC. This specimen was whole blood, taken in connection with sensitization to the hapten diphenylcyclopropenone (DPC). The receptors stem from a woman aged 50 to 60 with alopecia areata. Some clones in this sample may be carry-over from other donors' samples.

The chain carries TRBV5-1 and TRBJ1-6; no clear D. Germline V lookup: CDR1 SGHRS, CDR2 YFSETQ. CDR3 length: 13 amino acids. Trimming stripped 1 base from V and 8 bases from J, with 7 bases between. The CDR3 sequence is CASSLTLHSPLHF. The CDR3 coding sequence is TGCGCCAGCAGCTTGACTCTACATTCACCCCTCCACTTT.

The chain uses TRBV18 and TRBJ1-4; D remains ambiguous. There are 14 residues in the CDR3. Between the trimmed V and J ends, which lost 4 bases and 5 bases, there was a span of 11 bases. Germline V lookup: CDR1 KGHSH, CDR2 LQKENI. CDR3 nucleotide sequence: TGTGCCAGCTCACGTGGGAATGGCAATGAAAAACTGTTTTTT. This codes for CASSRGNGNEKLFF. Full variable domain (outside the CDR3, taken from reference TRBV18 and TRBJ1-4): NAGVMQNPRHLVRRRGQEARLRCSPMKGHSHVYWYRQLPEEGLKFMVYLQKENIIDESGMPKERFSAEFPKEGPSILRIQQVVRGDSAAYFCASSRGNGNEKLFFGSGTQLSVL.

This clonotype came up a few times. The chain combines TRBV6-2 or TRBV6-3 with TRBJ1-2, with D tentatively TRBD1 (5 bases). The CDR3 totals 13 residues. CDR1 and CDR2 (germline): MNHEY, SVGEGT. Between the trimmed V and J ends, which lost 8 bases and 5 bases, there was a span of 15 bases. The chain's CDR3 is CASSRTSPYGYTF. CDR3 bases: TGTGCCAGCTCCCGGACAAGTCCTTATGGCTACACCTTC.

This clonotype was seen at least ten times. The chain joins TRBV6-2 or TRBV6-3 to TRBJ1-1; D is possibly TRBD1 (6 bases). This CDR3 contains 11 residues. From germline, CDR1 is MNHEY and CDR2 SVGEGT. Deletions cut 10 bases from V and 4 bases from J, with 10 bases between. Here the CDR3 DNA reads TGTGCCACCAGGGGTGGCACTGAAGCTTTCTTT. Translation gives CATRGGTEAFF.

Many counts were recorded for this clonotype. The chain recombines TRBV4-1 with TRBJ2-1, with D maybe TRBD2 (7 bases). CDR1 is MGHRA and CDR2 is YSYEKL in the germline V gene. The CDR3 has 14 residues. V gave up 2 bases and J gave up 9 bases, with 14 bases separating them. The chain's CDR3 is CASSQQGGGVEQFF. CDR3 DNA sequence: TGCGCCAGCAGCCAACAAGGGGGGGGCGTTGAGCAGTTCTTC.

The table lists this clonotype with a few counts. The chain recombines TRBV28 with TRBJ2-1; the match to TRBD1 covers 7 bases. CDR3 length equals 15 residues. Trimming at V came to 2 bases and at J to 4 bases, leaving 5 bases not matched to a gene. Germline lookup yields CDR1 MDHEN and CDR2 SYDVKM. The CDR3 loop reads CASSLPRQGYNEQFF. The CDR3 region has the DNA TGTGCCAGCAGTTTACCTCGACAGGGTTACAATGAGCAGTTCTTC.

This clonotype has a handful of counts. The chain recombines TRBV7-2 with TRBJ1-2; a possible D gene is TRBD1 (6 bases). The ends were cut back, 5 bases at V and 3 bases at J, with 13 bases in the middle. The germline CDR1 and CDR2 sequences are SGHTA and FQGNSA. This CDR3 spans 14 amino acids. The CDR3 DNA is TGTGCCAGCAGCGCTTGGGGGGGCGACTATGGCTACACCTTC. This gives the protein CASSAWGGDYGYTF.

This clonotype was counted many times. The V call is TRBV12-3 or TRBV12-4, the J call TRBJ2-7; D possibly corresponds to TRBD1 (6 bases). Trimming pared 5 bases from V and 4 bases from J, leaving 9 bases between. The CDR3 consists of 12 residues. CDR3 sequence reads: CASSRQEYEQYF. For the CDR3, the DNA is TGTGCCAGCAGTCGACAGGAGTACGAGCAGTACTTC.

CDR3 sequence: CSAPGPNSPLHF. In DNA form, the CDR3 reads TGCAGTGCCCCGGGTCCTAATTCACCCCTCCACTTT. The chain recombines TRBV20-1 with TRBJ1-6, with D uncertain. Germline V gives CDR1 DFQATT, CDR2 SNEGSKA (reference sequence). The CDR3 runs to 12 residues. Trimming shortened V by 6 bases and J by 6 bases, and 9 bases separated the two germline ends.

This clonotype came up a few times. This sequence joins TRBV5-1 and TRBJ1-1; D gene unclear. V was clipped by 4 bases and J by 6 bases, with 13 bases between them. The CDR3 length is 13 residues. Germline V gives CDR1 SGHRS, CDR2 YFSETQ. The CDR3 region is CASSGRSSAEAFF. The CDR3 DNA is TGCGCCAGCAGCGGACGGTCATCGGCTGAAGCTTTCTTT.

The table lists this clonotype with a few counts. The rearrangement links TRBV3-1 to TRBJ1-1; D remains unclear. Trimming left V 1 base short and J 4 bases short, with 13 bases between. This CDR3 is 15 amino acids long. CDR1 and CDR2 (germline): LGHDT, YNNKEL (reference sequence). The CDR3 sequence: CASSQAFRSGTEAFF. The CDR3 region has the DNA TGTGCCAGCAGCCAAGCGTTTCGGTCGGGCACTGAAGCTTTCTTT.

This clonotype was found many times. This rearrangement joins TRBV10-2 to TRBJ2-1; perhaps D is TRBD1 or TRBD2 (5 bases each). The CDR3 has 15 residues. Trimming took 8 bases from V and 0 from J, leaving 14 bases between them. Germline values: CDR1 WSHSY, CDR2 SAAADI. CDR3: CASSGTLSSYNEQFF. CDR3 sequence (DNA): TGCGCCAGCTCCGGGACGTTGAGCTCCTACAATGAGCAGTTCTTC.

This clonotype turned up a few times. The genes are TRBV11-3 and TRBJ1-6; D not resolved. The V gene's germline CDR1 is SGHNT and CDR2 YENEEA. The CDR3 is made up of 14 amino acids. Trimming took 1 base from V and 8 from J, leaving 9 bases between them. CDR3: CASSLGRPDSPLHF. The CDR3 DNA is TGTGCCAGCAGCTTAGGAAGGCCAGATTCACCCCTCCACTTT.

This clonotype was seen ten or more times. This chain links TRBV15 with TRBJ2-3; D unresolved. The germline V and J ends were trimmed by 4 bases and 0 bases, with 11 bases remaining between them. CDR3 length: 15 residues. Germline V gene lookup returns CDR1 LNHNV and CDR2 YYDKDF (reference sequence). The CDR3 sequence is CATSTRVSSTDTQYF. The CDR3 bases are TGTGCCACCAGCACCAGAGTCTCTAGCACAGATACGCAGTATTTT.